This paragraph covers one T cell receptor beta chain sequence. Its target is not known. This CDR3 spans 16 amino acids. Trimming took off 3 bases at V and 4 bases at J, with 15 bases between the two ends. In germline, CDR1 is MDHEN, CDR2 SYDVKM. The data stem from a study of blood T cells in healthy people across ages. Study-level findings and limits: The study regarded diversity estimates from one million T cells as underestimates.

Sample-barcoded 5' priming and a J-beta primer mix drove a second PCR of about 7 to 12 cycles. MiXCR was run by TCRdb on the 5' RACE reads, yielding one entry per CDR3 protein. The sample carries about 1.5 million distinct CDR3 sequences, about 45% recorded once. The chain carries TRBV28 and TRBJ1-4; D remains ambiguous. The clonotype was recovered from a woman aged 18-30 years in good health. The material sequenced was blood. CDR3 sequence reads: CASSFDTRTYNEKLFF. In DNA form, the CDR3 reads TGTGCCAGCAGTTTTGACACGAGGACTTATAATGAAAAACTGTTTTTT.